Included here is one TCR beta chain sequence, with context. The CDR3 contains 15 residues. J gave up 2 bases and V 4 bases, and 6 bases lay outside the gene matches. From germline, CDR1 is LNHDA and CDR2 SQIVND (reference sequence). This record comes from a study of blood T cell repertoires in COVID-19. About the study: Acute-phase and convalescent COVID-19 samples originated in the United States, Italy and Spain. Nucleic acid was either cDNA or gDNA, and it came from T cells, B-cell-depleted T cells, or PBMCs.

Authors' processing steps: Estimation of nucleated cell counts was performed using reference gene primer amplification. TCRdb keeps only in-frame clones here, not all; method: immunoSEQ multiplex PCR. V and J calls and clone size are as listed in that table; D and trimming were resolved from the DNA. The profile shows around 58,000 clones, around 90% of them singletons. The sample comprised peripheral blood. The V call is TRBV19, the J call TRBJ1-2; 8 bases fit TRBD1. This TCR came from a man between 60 and 75 years old with active COVID-19. CDR3 sequence reads: CASSTTRTGNYGYTF. The CDR3 DNA is TGTGCCAGTAGTACCACTCGGACAGGGAACTATGGCTACACCTTC.